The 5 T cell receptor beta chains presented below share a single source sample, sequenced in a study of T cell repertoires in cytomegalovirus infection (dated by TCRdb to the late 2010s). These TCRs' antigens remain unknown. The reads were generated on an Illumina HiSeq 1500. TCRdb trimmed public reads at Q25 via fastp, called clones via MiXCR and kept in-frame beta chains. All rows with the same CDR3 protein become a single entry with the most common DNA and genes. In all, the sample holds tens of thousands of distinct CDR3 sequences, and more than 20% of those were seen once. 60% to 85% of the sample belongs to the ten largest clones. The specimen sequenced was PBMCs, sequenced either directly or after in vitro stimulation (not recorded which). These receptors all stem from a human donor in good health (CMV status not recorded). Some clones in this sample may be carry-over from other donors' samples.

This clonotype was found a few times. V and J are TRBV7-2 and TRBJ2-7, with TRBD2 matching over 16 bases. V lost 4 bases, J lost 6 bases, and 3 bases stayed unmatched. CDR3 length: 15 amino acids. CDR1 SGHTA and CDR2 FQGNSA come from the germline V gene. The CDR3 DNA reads TGTGCCAGCAGCTATGGGACTAGCGGGAGGGTCGAGCAGTACTTC. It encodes CASSYGTSGRVEQYF. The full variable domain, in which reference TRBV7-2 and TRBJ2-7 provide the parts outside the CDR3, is GAGVSQSPSNKVTEKGKDVELRCDPISGHTALYWYRQSLGQGLEFLIYFQGNSAPDKSGLPSDRFSAERTGGSVSTLTIQRTQQEDSAVYLCASSYGTSGRVEQYFGPGTRLTVT.

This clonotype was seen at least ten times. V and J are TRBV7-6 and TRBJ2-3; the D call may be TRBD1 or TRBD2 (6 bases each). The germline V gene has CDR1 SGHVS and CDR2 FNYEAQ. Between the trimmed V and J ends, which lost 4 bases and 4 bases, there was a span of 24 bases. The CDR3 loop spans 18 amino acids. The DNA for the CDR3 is TGTGCCAGCAGCTCGATCCGCGGGGTGTGGGGGGCGCCAGATACGCAGTATTTT. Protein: CASSSIRGVWGAPDTQYF.

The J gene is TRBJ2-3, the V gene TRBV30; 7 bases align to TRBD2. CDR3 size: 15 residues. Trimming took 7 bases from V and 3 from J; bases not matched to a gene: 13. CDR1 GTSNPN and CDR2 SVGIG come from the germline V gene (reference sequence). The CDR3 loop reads CASHPDFGGTDTQYF. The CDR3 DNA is TGTGCCTCTCACCCGGACTTCGGGGGGACAGATACGCAGTATTTT.

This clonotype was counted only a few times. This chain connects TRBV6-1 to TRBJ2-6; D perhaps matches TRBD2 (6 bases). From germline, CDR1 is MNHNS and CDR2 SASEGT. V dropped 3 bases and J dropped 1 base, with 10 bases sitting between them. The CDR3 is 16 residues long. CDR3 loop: CASSEGGGSGANVLTF. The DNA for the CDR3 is TGTGCCAGCAGTGAGGGAGGCGGATCTGGGGCCAACGTCCTGACTTTC.

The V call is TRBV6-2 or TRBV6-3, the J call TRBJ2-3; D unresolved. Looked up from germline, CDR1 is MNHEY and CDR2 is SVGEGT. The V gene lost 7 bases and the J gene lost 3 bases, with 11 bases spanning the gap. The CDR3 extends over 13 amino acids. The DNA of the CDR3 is TGTGCCAGCAACCAAGGAAGAACAGATACGCAGTATTTT. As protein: CASNQGRTDTQYF.